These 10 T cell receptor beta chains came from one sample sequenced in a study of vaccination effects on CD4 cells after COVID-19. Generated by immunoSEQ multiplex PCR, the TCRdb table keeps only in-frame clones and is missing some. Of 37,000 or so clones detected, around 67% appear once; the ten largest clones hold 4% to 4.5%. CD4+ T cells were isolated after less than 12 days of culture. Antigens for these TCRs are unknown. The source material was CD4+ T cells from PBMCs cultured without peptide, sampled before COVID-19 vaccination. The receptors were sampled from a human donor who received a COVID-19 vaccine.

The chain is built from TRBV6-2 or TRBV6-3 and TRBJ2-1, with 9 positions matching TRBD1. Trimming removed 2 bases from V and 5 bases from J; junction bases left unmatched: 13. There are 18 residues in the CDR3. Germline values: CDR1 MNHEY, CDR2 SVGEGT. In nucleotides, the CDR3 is TGTGCCAGCAGTTACCGGAGCTCTGGACAGGGGATTGACAATGAGCAGTTCTTC. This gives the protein CASSYRSSGQGIDNEQFF.

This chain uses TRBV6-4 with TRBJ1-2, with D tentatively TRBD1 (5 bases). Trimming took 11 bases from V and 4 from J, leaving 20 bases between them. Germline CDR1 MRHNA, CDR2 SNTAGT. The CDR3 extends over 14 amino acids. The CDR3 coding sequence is TGTGCCCAACGCAGGACCAGGGAGGGCTATGGCTACACCTTC. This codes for CAQRRTREGYGYTF.

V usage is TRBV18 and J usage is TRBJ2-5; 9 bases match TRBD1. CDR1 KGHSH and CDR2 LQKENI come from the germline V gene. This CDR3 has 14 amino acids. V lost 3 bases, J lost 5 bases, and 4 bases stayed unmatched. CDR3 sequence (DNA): TGTGCCAGCTCACCCGGACAGGGGTTGGAGACCCAGTACTTC. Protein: CASSPGQGLETQYF.

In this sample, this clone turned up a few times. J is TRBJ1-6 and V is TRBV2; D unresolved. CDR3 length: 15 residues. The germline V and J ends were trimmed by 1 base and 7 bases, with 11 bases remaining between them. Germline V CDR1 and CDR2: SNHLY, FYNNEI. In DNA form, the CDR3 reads TGTGCCAGCAGTGAAGTGAGGGCACGCAATTCACCCCTCCACTTT. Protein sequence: CASSEVRARNSPLHF.

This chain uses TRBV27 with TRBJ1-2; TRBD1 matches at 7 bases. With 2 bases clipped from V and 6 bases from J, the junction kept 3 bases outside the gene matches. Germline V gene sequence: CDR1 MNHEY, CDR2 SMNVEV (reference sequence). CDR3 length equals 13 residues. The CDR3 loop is CASSLRGPHGYTF. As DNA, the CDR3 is TGTGCCAGCAGTTTAAGGGGGCCTCATGGCTACACCTTC.

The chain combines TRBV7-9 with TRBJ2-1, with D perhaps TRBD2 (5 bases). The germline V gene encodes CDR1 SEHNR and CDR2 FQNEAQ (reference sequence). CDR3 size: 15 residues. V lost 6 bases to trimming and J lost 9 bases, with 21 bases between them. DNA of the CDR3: TGTGCCAGCAGTCGATACATCCGGGATAAAAGTGAGCAGTTCTTC. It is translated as CASSRYIRDKSEQFF.

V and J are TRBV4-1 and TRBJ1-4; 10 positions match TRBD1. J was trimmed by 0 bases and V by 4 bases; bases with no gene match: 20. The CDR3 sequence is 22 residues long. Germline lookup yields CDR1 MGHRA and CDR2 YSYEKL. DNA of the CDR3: TGCGCCAGCAGCCGAGAAAAGTTCCAATTCGGACAGGGGGGAGCAACTAATGAAAAACTGTTTTTT. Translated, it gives CASSREKFQFGQGGATNEKLFF.

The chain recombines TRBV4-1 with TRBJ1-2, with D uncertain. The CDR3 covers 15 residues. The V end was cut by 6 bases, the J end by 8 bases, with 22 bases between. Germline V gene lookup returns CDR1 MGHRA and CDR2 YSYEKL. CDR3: CASRAPGSVQKGYTF. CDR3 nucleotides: TGCGCCAGCAGAGCTCCGGGGTCCGTTCAAAAAGGCTACACCTTC.

The CDR3 DNA follows: TGTGCCAGCAGCTTAGAAGGCGGGGGGGCCTATGAGCAGTTCTTC. It specifies CASSLEGGGAYEQFF. The V gene is TRBV7-8, the J gene TRBJ2-1, with TRBD2 matching over 9 bases. Per germline, CDR1 SGHVS and CDR2 FQNEAQ. V lost 1 base and J lost 8; bases outside the gene matches: 6. The CDR3 is 15 residues long.

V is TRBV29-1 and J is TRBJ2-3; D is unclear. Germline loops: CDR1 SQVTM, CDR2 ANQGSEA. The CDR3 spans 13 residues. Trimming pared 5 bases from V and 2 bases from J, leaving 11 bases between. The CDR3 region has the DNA TGCAGCGTTCTCGGACGATACACAGATACGCAGTATTTT. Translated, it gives CSVLGRYTDTQYF.